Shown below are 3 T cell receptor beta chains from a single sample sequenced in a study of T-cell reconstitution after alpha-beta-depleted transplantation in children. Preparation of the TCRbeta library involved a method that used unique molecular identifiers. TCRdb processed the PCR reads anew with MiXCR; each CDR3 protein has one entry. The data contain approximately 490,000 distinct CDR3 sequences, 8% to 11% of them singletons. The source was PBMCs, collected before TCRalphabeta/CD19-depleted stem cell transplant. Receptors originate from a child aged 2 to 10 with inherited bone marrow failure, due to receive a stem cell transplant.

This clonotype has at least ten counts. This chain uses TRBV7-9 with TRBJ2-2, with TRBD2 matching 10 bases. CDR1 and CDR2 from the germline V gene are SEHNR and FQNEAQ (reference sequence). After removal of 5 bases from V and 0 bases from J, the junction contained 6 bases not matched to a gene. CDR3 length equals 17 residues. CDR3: CASSPGLAASNTGELFF. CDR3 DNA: TGTGCCAGCAGCCCCGGACTAGCGGCGTCGAACACCGGGGAGCTGTTTTTT.

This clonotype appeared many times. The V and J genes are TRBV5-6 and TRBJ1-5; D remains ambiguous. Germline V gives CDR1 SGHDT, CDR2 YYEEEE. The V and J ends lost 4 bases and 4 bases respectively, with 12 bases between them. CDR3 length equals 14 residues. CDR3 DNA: TGTGCCAGCAGCCTTCAGTGGGGAAATCAGCCCCAGCATTTT. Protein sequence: CASSLQWGNQPQHF.

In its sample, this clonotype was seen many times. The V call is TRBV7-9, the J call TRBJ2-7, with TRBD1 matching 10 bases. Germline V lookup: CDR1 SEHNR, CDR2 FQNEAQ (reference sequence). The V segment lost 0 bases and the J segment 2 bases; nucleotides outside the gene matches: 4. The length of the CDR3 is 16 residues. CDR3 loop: CASSLAPGQGAYEQYF. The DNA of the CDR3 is TGTGCCAGCAGCTTAGCCCCCGGACAGGGGGCCTACGAGCAGTACTTC. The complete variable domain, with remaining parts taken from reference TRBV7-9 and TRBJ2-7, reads DTGVSQNPRHKITKRGQNVTFRCDPISEHNRLYWYRQTLGQGPEFLTYFQNEAQLEKSRLLSDRFSAERPKGSFSTLEIQRTEQGDSAMYLCASSLAPGQGAYEQYFGPGTRLTVT.